The rows below give T cell receptor beta chains drawn from one sample of a study of persistence of HIV-infected CD4 T cells. No antigen is known for these receptors. Assay: immunoSEQ multiplex PCR; the TCRdb copy retains only in-frame clones and omits some. Counted here are some 49,000 clones, around 89% occurring once; the ten biggest clones make up over 3%. The sample consisted of CD4+ T cells sorted from PBMCs after approximately 19-hour stimulation, taken from a patient who received antiretroviral therapy. These receptors came from an adult woman with HIV who was CMV-seropositive. Both conserved end residues are part of each CDR3. A D gene is named only where the DNA matches it firmly. The listing skips clone size in some rows; elsewhere it reads once, few, many or a size class.

V	size	D	J	DNA	CDR3
TRBV3-1/TRBV3-2	NA	TRBD2	TRBJ2-7	TGTGCCAGCAGCCTTTCTAGCGGATCCTACGAGCAGTACTTC	CASSLSSGSYEQYF
TRBV24-1	NA	NA	TRBJ1-5	TGTGCCACCAGCGGTGCGGGGGGTAGCCAGCCCCAGCATTTT	CATSGAGGSQPQHF
TRBV2	few	NA	TRBJ1-6	TGTGCCAGCATAGAGACAGCAGCGTCACCCCTCCACTTT	CASIETAASPLHF
TRBV5-1	NA	NA	TRBJ1-1	TGCGCCAGCAGGGAAGACGAAGCTTTCTTT	CASREDEAFF
TRBV7-6	NA	NA	TRBJ2-7	TGTGCCAGCAGCTTAGCGGCGATTGGATCTTCTCCCTACGAGCAGTACTTC	CASSLAAIGSSPYEQYF
TRBV29-1	NA	NA	TRBJ2-1	TGCAGCGGCGGAGTACAGAATGAGCAGTTCTTC	CSGGVQNEQFF
TRBV29-1	NA	NA	TRBJ2-7	TGCAGCGTTGAAGATCGGGCAACCTACGAGCAGTACTTC	CSVEDRATYEQYF
TRBV6-5	NA	TRBD1	TRBJ2-3	TGTGCCAGCAGTTACCGGGACAGTGGAACGCAGTATTTT	CASSYRDSGTQYF
TRBV3-1/TRBV3-2	NA	NA	TRBJ1-6	TGTGCCAGCAGCCAAGAGTCGAACCTACTCCACTTT	CASSQESNLLHF
TRBV7-2	few	NA	TRBJ2-1	TGTGCCAGCAGCCCCCAGAAGCTATCCCCTTCGCAGTTCTTC	CASSPQKLSPSQFF
TRBV7-2	NA	NA	TRBJ1-5	TGTGCCAGCAGCTTACCAGAGTTAAGCCAGCCCCAGCATTTT	CASSLPELSQPQHF
TRBV6-6	once	NA	TRBJ1-6	TGTGCCAGCAGGACCGGTAGCTCCTATAATTCACCCCTCCACTTT	CASRTGSSYNSPLHF
TRBV27	NA	NA	TRBJ2-2	TGTGCCAGCAGTTTTCTCTTTGGCGGGGAGCTGTTTTTT	CASSFLFGGELFF
TRBV6-5	NA	NA	TRBJ1-4	TGTGCCAGCGCGGACCCTAATGAAAAACTGTTTTTT	CASADPNEKLFF
TRBV7-8	NA	NA	TRBJ2-3	TGTGCCAGCAGCACCAGACTATCCGATACGCAGTATTTT	CASSTRLSDTQYF
TRBV15	NA	TRBD1	TRBJ2-3	TGTGCCACCAGCAGGCGGACAGGGTCCCCTCGGACAGATACGCAGTATTTT	CATSRRTGSPRTDTQYF
TRBV10-3	NA	TRBD1	TRBJ2-5	TGTGCCATCAGGGCGGGACAGGGTATGGAGACCCAGTACTTC	CAIRAGQGMETQYF
TRBV5-1	NA	TRBD1	TRBJ1-1	TGCGCCAGCAGCTTGGGACAGGGCCCTGAAGCTTTCTTT	CASSLGQGPEAFF
TRBV27	NA	NA	TRBJ1-1	TGTGCCAGCAGAAACAGGGTAGACACTGAAGCTTTCTTT	CASRNRVDTEAFF
TRBV5-1	NA	TRBD2	TRBJ2-3	TGCGCCAGCAGCTTGGCTCTAGCGGGCTACACAGATACGCAGTATTTT	CASSLALAGYTDTQYF
TRBV5-1	NA	TRBD2	TRBJ2-5	TGCGCCAGCAGCCCGGGACTAGCGGGAGGCGGGTACCAAGAGACCCAGTACTTC	CASSPGLAGGGYQETQYF
TRBV6-2/TRBV6-3	NA	NA	TRBJ2-7	TGTGCCAGCAGTTACTCTGGAGGGGTTGAGCAGTACTTC	CASSYSGGVEQYF
TRBV4-1	NA	TRBD2	TRBJ2-3	TGCGCCAGCAGCCAGACGACTAGCGGCACAGATACGCAGTATTTT	CASSQTTSGTDTQYF
TRBV5-5	NA	NA	TRBJ2-4	TGTGCCAGCAGCCCGATGGACAGCCTGATAGCCAAAAACATTCAGTACTTC	CASSPMDSLIAKNIQYF
TRBV3-1/TRBV3-2	NA	TRBD2	TRBJ2-7	TGTGCCAGCAGCCAAGGGCCCCGGGCTAGCGGGGAGGACGAGCAGTACTTC	CASSQGPRASGEDEQYF
TRBV7-2	NA	NA	TRBJ1-3	TGTGCCAGCAGCTTAGGCCCCAATACTGGAAACACCATATATTTT	CASSLGPNTGNTIYF
TRBV10-3	NA	TRBD1	TRBJ2-3	TGTGCCACCTCATCCCGGGACAGGGGCACAGATACGCAGTATTTT	CATSSRDRGTDTQYF